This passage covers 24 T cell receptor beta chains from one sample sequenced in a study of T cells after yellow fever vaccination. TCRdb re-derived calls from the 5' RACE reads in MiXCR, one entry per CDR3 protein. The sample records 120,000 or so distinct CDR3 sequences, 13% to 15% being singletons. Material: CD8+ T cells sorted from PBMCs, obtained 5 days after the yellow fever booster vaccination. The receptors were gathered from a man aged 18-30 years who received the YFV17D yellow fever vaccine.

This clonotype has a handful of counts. The CDR3 sequence: CASTWGLDNEQFF. Written as DNA, the CDR3 is TGTGCCAGCACCTGGGGGCTGGACAATGAGCAGTTCTTC. The J gene is TRBJ2-1, the V gene TRBV7-6; the D gene is possibly TRBD1 (6 bases). The germline CDR1 and CDR2 sequences are SGHVS and FNYEAQ. The ends were cut back, 7 bases at V and 5 bases at J, with 12 bases in the middle. The CDR3 is made up of 13 amino acids. The full variable domain, in which reference TRBV7-6 and TRBJ2-1 provide the parts outside the CDR3, is GAGVSQSPRYKVTKRGQDVALRCDPISGHVSLYWYRQALGQGPEFLTYFNYEAQQDKSGLPNDRFSAERPEGSISTLTIQRTEQRDSAMYRCASTWGLDNEQFFGPGTRLTVL.

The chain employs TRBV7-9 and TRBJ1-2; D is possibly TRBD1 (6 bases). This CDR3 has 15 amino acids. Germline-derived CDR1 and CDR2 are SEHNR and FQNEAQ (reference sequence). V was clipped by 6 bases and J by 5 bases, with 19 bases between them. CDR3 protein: CASRGSGAGTYGYTF. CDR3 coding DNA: TGTGCCAGCAGGGGATCGGGGGCGGGGACATATGGCTACACCTTC.

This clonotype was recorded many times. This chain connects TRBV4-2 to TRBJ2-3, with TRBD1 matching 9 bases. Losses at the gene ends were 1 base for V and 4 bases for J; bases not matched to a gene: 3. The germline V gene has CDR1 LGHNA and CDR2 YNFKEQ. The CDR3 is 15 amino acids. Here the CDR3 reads CASSQAGTGPDTQYF. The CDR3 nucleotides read TGTGCCAGCAGCCAAGCCGGGACAGGGCCAGATACGCAGTATTTT.

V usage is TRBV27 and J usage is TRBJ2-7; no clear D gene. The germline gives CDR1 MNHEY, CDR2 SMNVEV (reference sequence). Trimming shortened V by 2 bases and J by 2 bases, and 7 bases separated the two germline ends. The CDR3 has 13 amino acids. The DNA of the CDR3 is TGTGCCAGCAGTTTAAACAGAGCCTACGAGCAGTACTTC. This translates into CASSLNRAYEQYF.

The CDR3 nucleotides are TGTGCCAGCAGTTCCCGGCAGGGGGCCCAGCATTTT. Residues: CASSSRQGAQHF. The V call is TRBV12-3 or TRBV12-4, the J call TRBJ1-5, with TRBD1 identical over 7 bases. V lost 4 bases to trimming and J lost 11 bases; unmatched junction nucleotides: 5. The CDR3 is 12 amino acids.

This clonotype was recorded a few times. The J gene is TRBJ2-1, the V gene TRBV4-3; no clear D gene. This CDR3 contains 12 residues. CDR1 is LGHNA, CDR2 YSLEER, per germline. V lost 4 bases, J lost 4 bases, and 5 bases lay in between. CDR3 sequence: CASSLNYNEQFF. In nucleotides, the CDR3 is TGCGCCAGCAGCCTTAATTACAATGAGCAGTTCTTC.

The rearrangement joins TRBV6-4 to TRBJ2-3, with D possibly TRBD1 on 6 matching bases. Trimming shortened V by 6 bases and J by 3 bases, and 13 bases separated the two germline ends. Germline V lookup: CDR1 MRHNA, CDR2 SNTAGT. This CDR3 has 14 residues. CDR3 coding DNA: TGTGCCAGCAGCCCCACAGGGATAACAGATACGCAGTATTTT. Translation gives CASSPTGITDTQYF.

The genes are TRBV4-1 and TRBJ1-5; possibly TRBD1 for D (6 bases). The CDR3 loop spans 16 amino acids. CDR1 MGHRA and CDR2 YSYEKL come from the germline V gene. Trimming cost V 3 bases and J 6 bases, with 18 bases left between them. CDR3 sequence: CASSQGAGAPGQPQHF. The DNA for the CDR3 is TGCGCCAGCAGCCAGGGTGCAGGGGCCCCAGGTCAGCCCCAGCATTTT.

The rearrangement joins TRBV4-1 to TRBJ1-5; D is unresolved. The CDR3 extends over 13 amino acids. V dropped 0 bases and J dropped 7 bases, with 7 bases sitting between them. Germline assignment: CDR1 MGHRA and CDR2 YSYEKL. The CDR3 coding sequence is TGCGCCAGCAGCCAAGATGGGGTCCAGCCCCAGCATTTT. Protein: CASSQDGVQPQHF.

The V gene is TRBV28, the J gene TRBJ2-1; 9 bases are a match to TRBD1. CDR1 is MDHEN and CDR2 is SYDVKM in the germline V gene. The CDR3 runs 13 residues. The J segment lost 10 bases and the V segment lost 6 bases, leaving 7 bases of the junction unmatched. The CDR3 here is CASRKDRGEEQFF. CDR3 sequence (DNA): TGTGCCAGCAGAAAGGACAGGGGCGAAGAGCAGTTCTTC.

The CDR3: CASSPEPSSTLSYNEQFF. CDR3 DNA sequence: TGTGCCAGCAGCCCTGAGCCTTCCAGCACTCTCTCCTACAATGAGCAGTTCTTC. This rearrangement joins TRBV4-2 to TRBJ2-1, with D unclear. This CDR3 spans 18 amino acids. Trimming shortened V by 4 bases and J by 0 bases, and 19 bases separated the two germline ends. Germline CDR1 and CDR2: LGHNA and YNFKEQ.

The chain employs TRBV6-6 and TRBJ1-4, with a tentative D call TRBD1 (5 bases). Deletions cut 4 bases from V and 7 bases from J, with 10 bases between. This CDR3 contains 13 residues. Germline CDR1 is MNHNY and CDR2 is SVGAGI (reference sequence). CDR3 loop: CASSFSTGEKLFF. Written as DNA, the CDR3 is TGTGCCAGCAGTTTCTCAACAGGTGAAAAACTGTTTTTT.

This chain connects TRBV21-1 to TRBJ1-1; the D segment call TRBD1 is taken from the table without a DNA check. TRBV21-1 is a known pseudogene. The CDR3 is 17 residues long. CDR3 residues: CAGPGQAPGRMNTEAFF. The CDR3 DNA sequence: TGTGCCGGCCCGGGACAGGCCCCCGGGCGTATGAACACTGAAGCTTTCTTT.

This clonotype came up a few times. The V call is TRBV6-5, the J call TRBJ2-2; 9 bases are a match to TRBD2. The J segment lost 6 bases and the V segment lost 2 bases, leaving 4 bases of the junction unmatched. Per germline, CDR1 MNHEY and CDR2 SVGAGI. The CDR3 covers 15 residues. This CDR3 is CASSYVLAGSGELFF. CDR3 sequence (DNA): TGTGCCAGCAGTTACGTCCTAGCGGGGTCCGGGGAGCTGTTTTTT.

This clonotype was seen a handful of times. CDR3 bases: TGTGCCAGCAGCCTAGCGGGGGGGATGAATACGCAGTATTTT. Residues: CASSLAGGMNTQYF. The chain is built from TRBV12-3 or TRBV12-4 and TRBJ2-3; 12 bases fit TRBD2. J was trimmed by 7 bases and V by 6 bases; bases with no gene match: 5. The CDR3 is 14 residues long.

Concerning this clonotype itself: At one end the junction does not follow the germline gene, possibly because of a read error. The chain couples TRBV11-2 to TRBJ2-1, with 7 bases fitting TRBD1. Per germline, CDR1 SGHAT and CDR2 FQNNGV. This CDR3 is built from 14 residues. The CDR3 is CASSPTGLRYEQLF. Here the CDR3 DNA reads TGTGCCAGCAGCCCGACAGGGTTGAGGTATGAGCAGCTCTTC.

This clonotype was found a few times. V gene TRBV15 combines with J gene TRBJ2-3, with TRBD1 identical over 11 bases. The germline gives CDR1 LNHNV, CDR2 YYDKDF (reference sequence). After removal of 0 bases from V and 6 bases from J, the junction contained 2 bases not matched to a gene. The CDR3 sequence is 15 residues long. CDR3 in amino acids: CATSREGQGDDTQYF. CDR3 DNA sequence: TGTGCCACCAGCAGAGAGGGACAGGGGGACGATACGCAGTATTTT.

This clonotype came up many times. As DNA, the CDR3 is TGCAGCGCCTCTGGGGGTTCCCACTCCTACAATGAGCAGTTCTTC. It is translated as CSASGGSHSYNEQFF. The chain carries TRBV29-1 and TRBJ2-1; D possibly matches TRBD1 or TRBD2 (5 bases each). The CDR3 has 15 amino acids. Trimming removed 7 bases at V and 0 bases at J, with 16 bases between. In germline, CDR1 is SQVTM, CDR2 ANQGSEA.

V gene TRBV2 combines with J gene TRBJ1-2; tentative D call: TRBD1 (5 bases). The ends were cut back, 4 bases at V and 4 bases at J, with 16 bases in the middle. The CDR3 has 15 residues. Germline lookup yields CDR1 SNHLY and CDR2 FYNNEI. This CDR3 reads CASSGDSLHFYGYTF. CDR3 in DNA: TGTGCCAGCAGTGGAGACAGCCTCCACTTCTATGGCTACACCTTC.

The DNA of the CDR3 is TGTGCCAGCAGCCAAATTCCCGCCATCCCGGGCACAGATACGCAGTATTTT. It translates to CASSQIPAIPGTDTQYF. The genes are TRBV4-2 and TRBJ2-3; D is unclear. The germline V gene encodes CDR1 LGHNA and CDR2 YNFKEQ. This CDR3 spans 17 amino acids. The ends were cut back, 2 bases at V and 1 base at J, with 16 bases in the middle.

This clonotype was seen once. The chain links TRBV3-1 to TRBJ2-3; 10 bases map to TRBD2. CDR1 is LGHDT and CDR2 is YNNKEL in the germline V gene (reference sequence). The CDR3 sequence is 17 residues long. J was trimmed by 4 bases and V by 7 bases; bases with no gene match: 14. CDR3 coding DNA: TGTGCCAGCAACCCGGGGCCAGCGGGGGGGCAATCAGATACGCAGTATTTT. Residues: CASNPGPAGGQSDTQYF.

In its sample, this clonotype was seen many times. The CDR3 sequence is CASSPGTGYEQYV. CDR3 nucleotides: TGTGCCAGCAGCCCCGGGACAGGCTACGAGCAGTACGTC. The chain has TRBV7-2 and TRBJ2-7; 8 bases align to TRBD1. With V trimmed by 5 bases and J by 3 bases, 3 bases remained unmatched. This CDR3 is 13 amino acids long. CDR1 is SGHTA, CDR2 FQGNSA, per germline.

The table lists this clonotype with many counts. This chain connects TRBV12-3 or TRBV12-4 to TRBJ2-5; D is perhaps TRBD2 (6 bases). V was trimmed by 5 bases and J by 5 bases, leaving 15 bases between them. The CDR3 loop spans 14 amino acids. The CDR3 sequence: CASSNGGASETQYF. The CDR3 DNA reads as TGTGCCAGCAGTAACGGGGGAGCCTCTGAGACCCAGTACTTC.

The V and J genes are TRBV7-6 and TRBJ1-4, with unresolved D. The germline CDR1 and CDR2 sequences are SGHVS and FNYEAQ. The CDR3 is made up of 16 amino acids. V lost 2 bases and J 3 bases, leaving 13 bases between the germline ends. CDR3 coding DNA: TGTGCCAGCAGCTTATGGGTGTCGGGAGCTAATGAAAAACTGTTTTTT. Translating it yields CASSLWVSGANEKLFF.